The 23 T cell receptor beta chains below come from one sample, sequenced in a study of shared clonotypes between healthy human individuals. Sequencing used immunoSEQ multiplex PCR; TCRdb keeps in-frame clones, though not all of them. The top ten clones hold about 1.5% of a sample with about 1 million clones, about three quarters of them seen once. Material: memory CD4+ T cells sorted from blood. The subset: CD45RA-negative fraction. Source of these receptors: a man aged 18 to 35 in good health.

The V gene is TRBV7-2, the J gene TRBJ2-3; 7 bases are a match to TRBD2. Germline V gene lookup returns CDR1 SGHTA and CDR2 FQGNSA. The CDR3 totals 18 residues. The J segment lost 4 bases and the V segment lost 2 bases, leaving 15 bases of the junction unmatched. The CDR3 loop reads CASSLRARGRAGADTQYF. The CDR3 DNA reads TGTGCCAGCAGCTTAAGGGCTCGGGGGAGGGCCGGCGCAGATACGCAGTATTTT.

The V and J genes are TRBV4-1 and TRBJ1-5; a weak D match, TRBD1 (5 bases). Trimming pared 1 base from V and 2 bases from J, leaving 9 bases between. Germline assignment: CDR1 MGHRA and CDR2 YSYEKL. This CDR3 contains 15 residues. The CDR3 loop is CASSQGTSGNQPQHF. In DNA form, the CDR3 reads TGCGCCAGCAGCCAAGGGACAAGCGGCAATCAGCCCCAGCATTTT.

The V gene is TRBV10-3, the J gene TRBJ2-7; D tentatively fits TRBD1 or TRBD2 (6 bases each). The germline V gene encodes CDR1 ENHRY and CDR2 SYGVKD. The CDR3 has 17 residues. V was pared by 0 bases and J by 3 bases, with 18 bases between. CDR3 DNA sequence: TGTGCCATCAGTGAGTCGCTGGGGGCGGGAAAAATCTACGAGCAGTACTTC. This gives the protein CAISESLGAGKIYEQYF.

The chain uses TRBV18 and TRBJ1-3, with D possibly being TRBD1 (5 bases). The CDR3 contains 14 residues. Germline values: CDR1 KGHSH, CDR2 LQKENI. The V gene lost 2 bases and the J gene lost 6 bases, with 11 bases spanning the gap. CDR3 nucleotide sequence: TGTGCCAGCTCACCAAACGGGGCAGAAAACACCATATATTTT. Translating it yields CASSPNGAENTIYF.

The J gene is TRBJ1-6, the V gene TRBV5-6; D not certain. The V gene's germline CDR1 is SGHDT and CDR2 YYEEEE. Trimming removed 1 base at V and 8 bases at J, with 10 bases between. The CDR3 runs 14 residues. This chain's CDR3 is CASSLNSVDSPLHF. In DNA, the CDR3 is TGTGCCAGCAGCTTGAACAGCGTCGATTCACCCCTCCACTTT.

The rearrangement uses TRBV30 and TRBJ2-3, with TRBD2 matching over 11 bases. This CDR3 contains 15 residues. CDR1 and CDR2 (germline): GTSNPN, SVGIG (reference sequence). V lost 6 bases, J lost 1 base, and 6 bases stayed unmatched. CDR3 in amino acids: CACLGLAGRTDTQYF. Here the CDR3 DNA reads TGTGCCTGCCTCGGACTAGCGGGCCGCACAGATACGCAGTATTTT.

Regarding this clone: One junction end does not reproduce the germline sequence, and a read error may be involved. The chain joins TRBV10-2 to TRBJ2-7; D is undetermined. The germline gives CDR1 WSHSY, CDR2 SAAADI. This CDR3 region has 12 residues. The CDR3 protein is CASTEASYEQYF. The CDR3 DNA is TGCGCCAGCACTGAGGCCTCCTACGAGCAGTACTTC.

The V call is TRBV14, the J call TRBJ2-1; D remains unclear. Germline CDR1 reads SGHDN; CDR2 reads FVKESK. This CDR3 comprises 16 residues. Deletions cut 1 base from V and 8 bases from J, with 18 bases between. CDR3 in amino acids: CASSQGVKGSIDEQFF. CDR3 coding DNA: TGTGCCAGCAGCCAAGGGGTGAAGGGTAGTATCGATGAGCAGTTCTTC.

The rearrangement uses TRBV4-1 and TRBJ2-5; 8 bases map to TRBD2. Germline assignment: CDR1 MGHRA and CDR2 YSYEKL. The CDR3 is made up of 16 amino acids. V lost 5 bases and J lost 4; bases outside the gene matches: 12. The CDR3 protein is CASSSFLAGSGETQYF. CDR3 nucleotide sequence: TGCGCCAGCAGCTCCTTCTTAGCGGGGAGCGGAGAGACCCAGTACTTC.

The CDR3, as DNA: TGTGCCAGCAGCCCGATGGACAGGCCGTCATACGAGCAGTACTTC. The encoded protein is CASSPMDRPSYEQYF. The chain uses TRBV28 and TRBJ2-7, with 7 bases that match TRBD1. The length of the CDR3 is 15 residues. CDR1 and CDR2 from the germline V gene are MDHEN and SYDVKM. J gave up 4 bases and V 6 bases, and 12 bases lay outside the gene matches.

The rearrangement uses TRBV27 and TRBJ1-1; perhaps TRBD1 as D (5 bases). Trimming removed 3 bases at V and 2 bases at J, with 13 bases between. The CDR3 sequence is 15 residues long. The germline CDR1 and CDR2 sequences are MNHEY and SMNVEV (reference sequence). The CDR3 DNA reads TGTGCCAGCAGTTTGGCTGGGGCTCCAAACACTGAAGCTTTCTTT. Residues: CASSLAGAPNTEAFF.

This chain uses TRBV30 with TRBJ2-7; TRBD1 might be the D (7 bases). Trimming took off 2 bases at V and 4 bases at J, with 15 bases between the two ends. This CDR3 spans 14 amino acids. Germline V gives CDR1 GTSNPN, CDR2 SVGIG (reference sequence). The CDR3 DNA sequence: TGTGCCTGGAGTAAGGGGGCGGGGATGTACGAGCAGTACTTC. This translates into CAWSKGAGMYEQYF.

The J gene is TRBJ2-1, the V gene TRBV5-4, with 7 nucleotides matching TRBD2. This CDR3 has 13 amino acids. Germline loops: CDR1 SGHNT, CDR2 YYREEE (reference sequence). Trimming took 4 bases from V and 15 from J; bases not matched to a gene: 13. The DNA of the CDR3 is TGTGCCAGCAGCCGAGGGTCGCGGGAGACTTGGTTCTTC. This translates into CASSRGSRETWFF.

This clone appeared a few times. This sequence joins TRBV6-5 and TRBJ2-7; D is unclear. Germline CDR1 reads MNHEY; CDR2 reads SVGAGI. This CDR3 comprises 15 residues. V was trimmed by 6 bases and J by 4 bases, leaving 19 bases between them. In nucleotides, the CDR3 is TGTGCCAGCAGCCGAACCTCGGTGGGGATATACGAGCAGTACTTC. This translates into CASSRTSVGIYEQYF.

The rearrangement links TRBV15 to TRBJ1-1, with TRBD1 identical over 9 bases. The V segment lost 1 base and the J segment 4 bases; nucleotides outside the gene matches: 10. The CDR3 runs 17 residues. The germline V gene has CDR1 LNHNV and CDR2 YYDKDF (reference sequence). CDR3: CATSRVLGGQGLTEAFF. DNA of the CDR3: TGTGCCACCAGCAGAGTCTTGGGCGGACAGGGGCTCACTGAAGCTTTCTTT.

This clone has only a few counts. The V and J genes are TRBV19 and TRBJ1-1; D gene uncertain. Germline CDR1 is LNHDA and CDR2 is SQIVND (reference sequence). The CDR3 covers 14 residues. Trimming left V 2 bases short and J 7 bases short, with 14 bases between. The CDR3 DNA is TGTGCCAGTAGTATAAGCCTACCTGGTGTTGAAGCTTTCTTT. Translation: CASSISLPGVEAFF.

The gene calls are TRBV5-4 and TRBJ1-3, with 8 bases fitting TRBD1. V gave up 4 bases and J gave up 0 bases; unmatched junction bases: 9. The CDR3 has 17 residues. Germline V gene sequence: CDR1 SGHNT, CDR2 YYREEE (reference sequence). The CDR3 region is CASSPDQGANSGNTIYF. CDR3 bases: TGTGCCAGCAGCCCGGACCAGGGGGCCAACTCTGGAAACACCATATATTTT.

Concerning this clone: This CDR3 is also generated by other DNA sequences in the sample. The rearrangement uses TRBV6-5 and TRBJ1-3, with D possibly TRBD1 on 5 matching bases. V dropped 0 bases and J dropped 2 bases, with 5 bases sitting between them. Per the germline V gene, CDR1 is MNHEY and CDR2 is SVGAGI. There are 14 residues in the CDR3. DNA of the CDR3: TGTGCCAGCAGTTACTCCAGGGCTGGAAACACCATATATTTT. Its protein product is CASSYSRAGNTIYF.

CDR3 protein: CASSVEGSSNYGYTF. In DNA, the CDR3 is TGTGCCAGCAGCGTAGAAGGCAGCTCGAACTATGGCTACACCTTC. This chain joins TRBV9 and TRBJ1-2; D call uncertain. The V end lost 0 bases, the J end lost 2 bases, and 11 bases lay between the germline ends. The CDR3 consists of 15 residues. The germline gives CDR1 SGDLS, CDR2 YYNGEE.

The rearrangement links TRBV18 to TRBJ1-2; TRBD1 matches 7 bases. The CDR3 has 13 residues. Germline CDR1 and CDR2: KGHSH and LQKENI. V lost 3 bases and J lost 5; bases outside the gene matches: 3. The CDR3 DNA follows: TGTGCCAGCTCACCGGACAGGATATATGGCTACACCTTC. This gives the protein CASSPDRIYGYTF.

About this clone itself: Within the sample, other DNA sequences also encode this same CDR3. The V gene is TRBV5-1, the J gene TRBJ1-3; D not resolved. Per germline, CDR1 SGHRS and CDR2 YFSETQ. The CDR3 has 14 residues. The ends were cut back, 0 bases at V and 4 bases at J, with 8 bases in the middle. In DNA, the CDR3 is TGCGCCAGCAGCTTGGAGGGAGGCGGAAACACCATATATTTT. As protein: CASSLEGGGNTIYF.

This clone was observed a single time. The J gene is TRBJ2-2, the V gene TRBV2; 9 nucleotides line up with TRBD1. The CDR3 has 14 amino acids. Trimming cost V 5 bases and J 7 bases; bases outside gene matches: 5. Germline V lookup: CDR1 SNHLY, CDR2 FYNNEI. The CDR3, as DNA: TGTGCCAGCAGTTGGGACAGGGAGGTCGGGGAGCTGTTTTTT. Its translation: CASSWDREVGELFF.

The chain combines TRBV10-2 with TRBJ2-2; D is perhaps TRBD2 (6 bases). CDR3 length equals 15 residues. Trimming took 4 bases from V and 4 from J, leaving 13 bases between them. Germline lookup yields CDR1 WSHSY and CDR2 SAAADI. CDR3 sequence (DNA): TGCGCCAGCAGTGCCGCGCGGGGAGGCACCGGGGAGCTGTTTTTT. It yields the protein CASSAARGGTGELFF.